The 8 T cell receptor beta chains below all came from one sample that was sequenced in a study of OX40 agonist ivuxolimab in advanced cancers. The assay was immunoSEQ multiplex PCR, and TCRdb's table has in-frame clones only and misses some. This table has 80,000 to 100,000 clones, 80% to 90% appearing once. Source: CD4+ or CD8+ T cells sorted from blood, taken in a trial of the OX40 agonist ivuxolimab. The receptors come from an adult with an advanced solid tumor such as melanoma, head and neck, liver or kidney cancer.

CDR3 in DNA: TGTGCCAGCAGCCGAAGGGTGGCAGGCAATCAGCCCCAGCATTTT. Translation gives CASSRRVAGNQPQHF. The rearrangement uses TRBV2 and TRBJ1-5; D is undetermined. The CDR3 runs 15 residues. Trimming took 6 bases from V and 2 from J, leaving 14 bases between them. CDR1 SNHLY and CDR2 FYNNEI come from the germline V gene.

The rearrangement uses TRBV30 and TRBJ1-5, with TRBD1 as a possible D gene (5 bases). Germline values: CDR1 GTSNPN, CDR2 SVGIG (reference sequence). V lost 2 bases, J lost 2 bases, and 13 bases lay in between. CDR3 size: 15 residues. CDR3 region: CAWSPQGRGNQPQHF. The CDR3 region has the DNA TGTGCCTGGAGTCCCCAGGGTCGTGGCAATCAGCCCCAGCATTTT.

The J gene is TRBJ2-3, the V gene TRBV19; 8 bases are shared with TRBD2. Per the germline V gene, CDR1 is LNHDA and CDR2 is SQIVND (reference sequence). The CDR3 runs to 16 residues. Trimming removed 3 bases from V and 6 bases from J; junction bases left unmatched: 11. The DNA of the CDR3 is TGTGCCAGTAGTATCGGAAGAACTAGCGGCGGCGATACGCAGTATTTT. As protein: CASSIGRTSGGDTQYF.

The chain recombines TRBV7-2 with TRBJ2-1, with TRBD1 matching 7 bases. The CDR3 loop spans 14 amino acids. The V gene end was trimmed by 1 base and the J gene end by 6 bases; junction bases not matched to a gene: 3. Germline values: CDR1 SGHTA, CDR2 FQGNSA. CDR3 DNA sequence: TGTGCCAGCAGCTTAGGGTCAGGGGGCAATGAGCAGTTCTTC. It is translated as CASSLGSGGNEQFF.

This clone occurred once. The V gene is TRBV30, the J gene TRBJ1-3; a weak D match, TRBD1 (6 bases). The V gene lost 7 bases and the J gene lost 0 bases, with 10 bases spanning the gap. The CDR3 length is 13 residues. CDR1 is GTSNPN, CDR2 SVGIG, per germline (reference sequence). The DNA for the CDR3 is TGTGCCTCGACAGGCATCTCTGGAAACACCATATATTTT. The encoded protein is CASTGISGNTIYF. The full variable domain, in which reference TRBV30 and TRBJ1-3 provide the parts outside the CDR3, is SQTIHQWPATLVQPVGSPLSLECTVEGTSNPNLYWYRQAAGRGLQLLFYSVGIGQISSEVPQNLSASRPQDRQFILSSKKLLLSDSGFYLCASTGISGNTIYFGEGSWLTVV.

The chain combines TRBV11-3 with TRBJ2-7; D gene uncertain. This CDR3 is built from 13 residues. V was cut by 5 bases and J by 2 bases, with 10 bases left in between. Germline CDR1 SGHNT, CDR2 YENEEA. In nucleotides, the CDR3 is TGTGCCAGCAGCGCCGGGCCAGCCTACGAGCAGTACTTC. Its protein product is CASSAGPAYEQYF.

This rearrangement joins TRBV6-4 to TRBJ1-1; 8 positions match TRBD1. After removal of 4 bases from V and 1 base from J, the junction contained 2 bases not matched to a gene. The CDR3 length is 14 residues. The V gene's germline CDR1 is MRHNA and CDR2 SNTAGT. The CDR3, as DNA: TGTGCCAGCAGTGCTGGACAGGGGAACACTGAAGCTTTCTTT. Translation gives CASSAGQGNTEAFF.

The V call is TRBV11-3, the J call TRBJ2-7; 9 positions match TRBD1. Germline V gene lookup returns CDR1 SGHNT and CDR2 YENEEA. V gave up 7 bases and J gave up 6 bases; unmatched junction bases: 10. CDR3 size: 14 residues. The CDR3 DNA reads TGTGCCAGCACCACAGGACAGGGGTCGGGCGAGCAGTACTTC. It is translated as CASTTGQGSGEQYF.